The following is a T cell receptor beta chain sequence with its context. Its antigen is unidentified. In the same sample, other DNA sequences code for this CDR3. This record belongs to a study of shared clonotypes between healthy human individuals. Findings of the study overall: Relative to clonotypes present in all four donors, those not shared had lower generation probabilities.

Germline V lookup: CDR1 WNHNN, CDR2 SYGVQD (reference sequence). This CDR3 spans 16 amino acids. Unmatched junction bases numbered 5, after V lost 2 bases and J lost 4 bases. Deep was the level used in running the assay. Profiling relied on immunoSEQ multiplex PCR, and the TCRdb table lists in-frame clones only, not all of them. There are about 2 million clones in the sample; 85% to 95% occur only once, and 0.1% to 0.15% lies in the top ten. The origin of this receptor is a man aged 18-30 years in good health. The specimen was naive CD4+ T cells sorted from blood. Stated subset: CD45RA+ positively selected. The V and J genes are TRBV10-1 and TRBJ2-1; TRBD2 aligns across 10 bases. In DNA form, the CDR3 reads TGCGCCAGCAGTGAGAGAGCGGGAGGGCCGTACAATGAGCAGTTCTTC. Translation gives CASSERAGGPYNEQFF.